This is a list of T cell receptor beta chains from one sample in a study of blood T cell repertoires in COVID-19. Generated by immunoSEQ multiplex PCR, the TCRdb table keeps only in-frame clones and is missing some. The sample carries about 70,000 clones, around 75% recorded once. Sequencing was carried out using peripheral blood. Receptors originate from a man between 65 and 85 years old with acute or convalescent COVID-19. Both conserved end residues are part of each CDR3. The D gene is left open where the match is weak. Rows give clone size only sometimes, using once, few, many, or a class for an expanded clone.

j_call	v_call	clone_size	d_call	cdr3_nt	cdr3_aa
TRBJ1-1	TRBV7-3	NA	NA	TGTGCCAGCAGCCCCTCCGGGACATCTAATACTGAAGCTTTCTTT	CASSPSGTSNTEAFF
TRBJ2-5	TRBV28	NA	TRBD2	TGTGCCAGCAACCGGGCCGCGGCGGGGGTAGAGACCCAGTACTTC	CASNRAAAGVETQYF
TRBJ2-5	TRBV19	NA	NA	TGTGCCAGTAGTATAACGTCTGTAGCGGTAGAGACCCAGTACTTC	CASSITSVAVETQYF
TRBJ1-1	TRBV18	once	NA	TGTGCCAGCTCACCACCAGCGAGTTCGTCCCCGTCTGCTTTCTTT	CASSPPASSSPSAFF
TRBJ1-5	TRBV3-1/TRBV3-2	NA	NA	TGTGCCAGCAGCCAACAGGGAGGTAGCAATCAGCCCCAGCATTTT	CASSQQGGSNQPQHF
TRBJ2-3	TRBV7-9	NA	TRBD2	TGTGCCAGCAGCTCGCCGACTAGCCCAGATACGCAGTATTTT	CASSSPTSPDTQYF
TRBJ2-2	TRBV6-5	NA	NA	NA	CASKRQGFGAGELFF
TRBJ2-5	TRBV6-5	few	TRBD1	TGTGCCAGCAGTTACGGGCAGACAGGGATCGAGACCCAGTACTTC	CASSYGQTGIETQYF
TRBJ2-1	TRBV7-9	NA	TRBD2	TGTGCCAGCAGCTTACCATCACGACTAGCGGGACTGAACAATGAGCAGTTCTTC	CASSLPSRLAGLNNEQFF
TRBJ1-1	TRBV28	once	NA	TGTGCCACCAGTTTCAGGGGACCTGAAGCTTTCTTT	CATSFRGPEAFF
TRBJ1-6	TRBV7-9	few	NA	TGTGCCAGCAGCTCCTCGGGGGGGACGGGATCACCCCTCCACTTT	CASSSSGGTGSPLHF
TRBJ2-3	TRBV19	NA	TRBD1	TGTGCCAGTAGTATAGGAAGCAGGGGGCCCACAGATACGCAGTATTTT	CASSIGSRGPTDTQYF
TRBJ2-7	TRBV7-9	NA	NA	TGTGCCAGCAGCCGGGGAGGACACGAGCAGTACTTC	CASSRGGHEQYF
TRBJ2-3	TRBV7-6	NA	NA	TGTGCCAGCAGCTTAGAACTAGCCACAGATACGCAGTATTTT	CASSLELATDTQYF
TRBJ2-7	TRBV25-1	NA	NA	TGTGCCAGCAGAGCAGGCAGAGCCTACGAGCAGTACTTC	CASRAGRAYEQYF
TRBJ1-3	TRBV14	few	TRBD1	TGTGCCAGCAGCACCCAGACAGGGTATGGAAACACCATATATTTT	CASSTQTGYGNTIYF
TRBJ2-7	TRBV7-3	NA	NA	TGTGCCAGCAGCTTAGGTGCGGTGACGGGATACGAGCAGTACTTC	CASSLGAVTGYEQYF
TRBJ1-4	TRBV29-1	once	NA	TGCAGCGTTGAGCTTCTACCGGGGTCCGGGAGCGAAAAACTGTTTTTT	CSVELLPGSGSEKLFF
TRBJ1-4	TRBV5-6	once	NA	TGTGCCAGCAGTTTACAGGGCCTTTTGGATGAAAAACTGTTTTTT	CASSLQGLLDEKLFF
TRBJ1-1	TRBV28	NA	NA	TGTGCCAGCATCCCTGGCGACACTAACACTGAAGCTTTCTTT	CASIPGDTNTEAFF
TRBJ2-2	TRBV11-2	NA	NA	TGTGCCAGCAGCTTTAACAGCCCCGGGGAGCTGTTTTTT	CASSFNSPGELFF
TRBJ2-2	TRBV19	NA	NA	TGTGCCAGTAGTATACCGTCTTCCACCGGGGAGCTGTTTTTT	CASSIPSSTGELFF
TRBJ2-1	TRBV9	NA	NA	TGTGCCAGCAGCGTAGGGACAGTGGGCTTTGAGCAGTTCTTC	CASSVGTVGFEQFF
TRBJ1-4	TRBV5-8	NA	TRBD1	TGTGCCAGCAGCCCGAACACCTGGACAGGGGCCAACGAAAAACTGTTTTTT	CASSPNTWTGANEKLFF
TRBJ1-5	TRBV2	NA	NA	TGTGCCAGCAGTGGCGTTAGCAATCAGCCCCAGCATTTT	CASSGVSNQPQHF